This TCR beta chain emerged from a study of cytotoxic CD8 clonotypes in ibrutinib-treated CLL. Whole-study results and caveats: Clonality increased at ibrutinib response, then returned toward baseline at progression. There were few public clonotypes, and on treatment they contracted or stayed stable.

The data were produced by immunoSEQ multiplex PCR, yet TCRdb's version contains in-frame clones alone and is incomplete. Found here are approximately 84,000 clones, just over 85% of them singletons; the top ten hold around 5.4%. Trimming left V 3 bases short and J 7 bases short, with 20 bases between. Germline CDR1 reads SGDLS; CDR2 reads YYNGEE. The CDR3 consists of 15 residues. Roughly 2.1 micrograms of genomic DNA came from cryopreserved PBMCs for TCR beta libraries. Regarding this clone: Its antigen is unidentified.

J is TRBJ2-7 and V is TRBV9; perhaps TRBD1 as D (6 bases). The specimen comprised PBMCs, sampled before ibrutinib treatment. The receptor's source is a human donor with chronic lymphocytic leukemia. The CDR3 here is CASSAWDTHPTEQYF. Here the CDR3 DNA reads TGTGCCAGCAGCGCCTGGGACACCCATCCTACAGAGCAGTACTTC.